A single T cell receptor (beta chain) is shown here with its context. Its antigen is not identified. This entry is derived from a study of T cells after yellow fever vaccination. Study conclusions and caveats: By day 5 rather than day 15, the secondary response had peaked, though it was weaker. The booster saw the reappearance of most primary-vaccination clones (roughly 95% CD4, 70% to 90% CD8).

From the 5' RACE reads, TCRdb called clonotypes with MiXCR, one entry per CDR3 protein. The sample holds some 250,000 distinct CDR3 sequences, 6.9% seen once. Trimming took off 5 bases at V and 7 bases at J, with 11 bases between the two ends. The CDR3 length is 12 residues. The TCR sequence derives from a man under 40 who received the YFV17D yellow fever vaccine. The sample here was CD4+ T cells sorted from PBMCs, taken 15 days after the yellow fever booster vaccination. V and J are TRBV12-3 or TRBV12-4 and TRBJ1-2, with D perhaps TRBD1 (5 bases). The CDR3 coding sequence is TGTGCCAGCAGTCCCAGGGAGAGTGGCTACACCTTC. This encodes CASSPRESGYTF.